Presented here are 25 T cell receptor beta chains from one specimen sequenced in a study of T cell responses to AZD1222 COVID-19 vaccine. Produced via immunoSEQ multiplex PCR; TCRdb's table is partial and in-frame only. The sample has 120,000 or so clones; roughly 89% are singletons. Sequencing used peripheral blood, obtained on day 0 of MenACWY control vaccination. These receptors were taken from an adult in good health.

This chain uses TRBV30 with TRBJ1-1; TRBD1 is a possible D gene (5 bases). Trimming cost V 0 bases and J 4 bases, with 15 bases left between them. The CDR3 consists of 15 residues. The germline CDR1 and CDR2 sequences are GTSNPN and SVGIG (reference sequence). The CDR3 is CAWSVISGSGTEAFF. The CDR3 bases are TGTGCCTGGAGTGTAATCTCAGGGTCGGGCACTGAAGCTTTCTTT.

The chain employs TRBV27 and TRBJ2-7; TRBD1 might be the D (5 bases). The CDR3 has 17 residues. The V end lost 0 bases, the J end lost 0 bases, and 15 bases lay between the germline ends. The germline gives CDR1 MNHEY, CDR2 SMNVEV (reference sequence). CDR3 residues: CASSLSFRAGISYEQYF. Here the CDR3 DNA reads TGTGCCAGCAGTTTATCGTTTCGGGCAGGGATCTCCTACGAGCAGTACTTC.

The V and J genes are TRBV11-3 and TRBJ2-3, with 7 bases that match TRBD2. Per germline, CDR1 SGHNT and CDR2 YENEEA. V shed 5 bases and J 2 bases; nucleotides not matched to a gene: 13. The CDR3 extends over 17 amino acids. CDR3 sequence: CASSSSFVRENTDTQYF. CDR3 sequence (DNA): TGTGCCAGCAGCAGTTCCTTCGTGCGGGAGAACACAGATACGCAGTATTTT.

This clone was recorded only once. The J gene is TRBJ2-7, the V gene TRBV6-5; 7 positions agree with TRBD1. V lost 0 bases and J lost 4; bases outside the gene matches: 3. The germline V gene encodes CDR1 MNHEY and CDR2 SVGAGI. The CDR3 contains 14 residues. The CDR3 region is CASSYSGDRYEQYF. The CDR3, as DNA: TGTGCCAGCAGTTACTCGGGGGACAGATACGAGCAGTACTTC.

V is TRBV5-6 and J is TRBJ1-2; possibly TRBD1 for D (5 bases). V gave up 5 bases and J gave up 7 bases, with 15 bases separating them. This CDR3 is built from 13 residues. Germline loops: CDR1 SGHDT, CDR2 YYEEEE. CDR3 nucleotides: TGTGCCAGCAGTCCGACGGGGGTGAGTGGCTACACCTTC. Translating it yields CASSPTGVSGYTF.

The rearrangement uses TRBV3-1 (or the pseudogene TRBV3-2) and TRBJ1-1; D not certain. Trimming took 2 bases from V and 4 from J, leaving 8 bases between them. The CDR3 is 13 residues long. Germline lookup yields CDR1 LGHDT and CDR2 YNNKEL (reference sequence). DNA of the CDR3: TGTGCCAGCAGCCAACGGGTGGGCACTGAAGCTTTCTTT. It specifies CASSQRVGTEAFF.

The V call is TRBV10-3, the J call TRBJ2-2; 9 positions agree with TRBD1. J gave up 4 bases and V 7 bases, and 7 bases lay outside the gene matches. This CDR3 contains 15 residues. CDR1 ENHRY and CDR2 SYGVKD come from the germline V gene. As DNA, the CDR3 is TGTGCCATCACGCAGGGACAGGGTATCACCGGGGAGCTGTTTTTT. The encoded protein is CAITQGQGITGELFF.

This clone was seen just once. V usage is TRBV2 and J usage is TRBJ2-6, with TRBD1 as a possible D gene (6 bases). The length of the CDR3 is 17 residues. V was shortened by 5 bases and J by 0 bases, with 14 bases between the two germline ends. Germline-derived CDR1 and CDR2 are SNHLY and FYNNEI. CDR3 nucleotide sequence: TGTGCCAGCAGTAGACAGGTTCCTAGCTCTGGGGCCAACGTCCTGACTTTC. This encodes CASSRQVPSSGANVLTF.

J is TRBJ1-2 and V is TRBV5-1, with 7 bases aligning to TRBD1. The trim removed 4 bases at V and 2 bases at J, leaving 5 bases unmatched. This CDR3 region has 14 residues. CDR1 is SGHRS, CDR2 YFSETQ, per germline. In DNA form, the CDR3 reads TGCGCCAGCAGCCTGGACAGGAACAACTATGGCTACACCTTC. Protein: CASSLDRNNYGYTF.

The chain is built from TRBV5-1 and TRBJ2-2; D is unclear. Trimming shortened V by 1 base and J by 5 bases, and 12 bases separated the two germline ends. Looked up from germline, CDR1 is SGHRS and CDR2 is YFSETQ. The CDR3 spans 15 residues. The CDR3 reads CASSLLGYKTGELFF. CDR3 bases: TGCGCCAGCAGCTTGCTAGGCTATAAAACCGGGGAGCTGTTTTTT.

The chain combines TRBV29-1 with TRBJ1-2; 8 bases map to TRBD1. The CDR3 totals 12 residues. J was trimmed by 6 bases and V by 8 bases; bases with no gene match: 8. In germline, CDR1 is SQVTM, CDR2 ANQGSEA. The CDR3 DNA reads TGCAGCATAGGGACAGGCCCTAATGGCTACACCTTC. Protein sequence: CSIGTGPNGYTF.

The V call is TRBV3-1 (or the pseudogene TRBV3-2), the J call TRBJ2-1; the match to TRBD2 covers 10 bases. Germline assignment: CDR1 LGHDT and CDR2 YNNKEL (reference sequence). The CDR3 is 16 residues long. V shed 0 bases, J shed 9 bases, and the junction held 8 bases outside the gene matches. The DNA for the CDR3 is TGTGCCAGCAGCCAAGATAGGCCTAGCGGGAGTTTTGAGCAGTTCTTC. Translated: CASSQDRPSGSFEQFF.

The CDR3 DNA reads as TGTGCCAGCAGTATGACAGGGGTAAACGAGCAGTACTTC. Translating it yields CASSMTGVNEQYF. V gene TRBV6-5 combines with J gene TRBJ2-7, with 8 bases identical to TRBD1. CDR1 and CDR2 from the germline V gene are MNHEY and SVGAGI. CDR3 length: 13 residues. Trimming removed 5 bases from V and 5 bases from J; junction bases left unmatched: 5.

In the case of this clone: This CDR3 is also generated by other DNA sequences in the sample. V gene TRBV6-5 combines with J gene TRBJ1-2, with a possible D match to TRBD1 (5 bases). Germline-derived CDR1 and CDR2 are MNHEY and SVGAGI. V gave up 3 bases and J gave up 4 bases, with 15 bases separating them. The CDR3 is 15 amino acids. CDR3 sequence reads: CASSYSGTGGYGYTF. CDR3 sequence (DNA): TGTGCCAGCAGTTATTCCGGGACGGGAGGCTATGGCTACACCTTC.

The V gene is TRBV4-2, the J gene TRBJ2-7, with 9 nucleotides matching TRBD1. V trimming: 4 bases; J trimming: 3 bases; junction bases outside the gene matches: 4. Germline CDR1 is LGHNA and CDR2 is YNFKEQ. This CDR3 contains 14 residues. The CDR3: CASSRDRDFYEQYF. CDR3 sequence (DNA): TGTGCCAGCAGCCGGGACAGGGACTTCTACGAGCAGTACTTC.

This rearrangement joins TRBV10-3 to TRBJ2-2; D remains ambiguous. The germline V and J ends were trimmed by 8 bases and 2 bases, with 9 bases remaining between them. The CDR3 loop spans 13 amino acids. Germline-derived CDR1 and CDR2 are ENHRY and SYGVKD. CDR3 bases: TGTGCCATCGGCAGTTTAAACACCGGGGAGCTGTTTTTT. It translates to CAIGSLNTGELFF.

The count of this clone is one. The chain recombines TRBV7-8 with TRBJ2-1; 7 bases map to TRBD2. Unmatched junction bases numbered 13, after V lost 7 bases and J lost 1 base. This CDR3 comprises 17 residues. Germline V gene data show CDR1 as SGHVS and CDR2 as FQNEAQ. Here the CDR3 DNA reads TGTGCCAGCATCCTCGGGGGAGCGGGATCTTCCTACAATGAGCAGTTCTTC. Its protein product is CASILGGAGSSYNEQFF.

The CDR3, as DNA: TGTGCCAGCTCACCAGGCGCGGGAAACTATGGCTACACCTTC. This sequence encodes CASSPGAGNYGYTF. The V call is TRBV18, the J call TRBJ1-2, with no clear D. This CDR3 comprises 14 residues. The germline V and J ends were trimmed by 2 bases and 2 bases, with 9 bases remaining between them. Per the germline V gene, CDR1 is KGHSH and CDR2 is LQKENI.

The rearrangement joins TRBV7-2 to TRBJ1-5; TRBD1 agrees at 7 bases. The CDR3 is 16 amino acids. Per the germline V gene, CDR1 is SGHTA and CDR2 is FQGNSA. The J segment lost 4 bases and the V segment lost 1 base, leaving 7 bases of the junction unmatched. CDR3 amino acids: CASSLVGTVGNQPQHF. CDR3 nucleotide sequence: TGTGCCAGCAGCTTAGTAGGGACAGTGGGAAATCAGCCCCAGCATTTT.

The genes are TRBV5-1 and TRBJ2-7; 9 nucleotides line up with TRBD1. This CDR3 is 14 amino acids long. V gave up 2 bases and J gave up 0 bases; unmatched junction bases: 0. Germline CDR1 and CDR2: SGHRS and YFSETQ. Here the CDR3 reads CASSLQGASYEQYF. The CDR3 DNA sequence: TGCGCCAGCAGCTTACAGGGGGCCTCCTACGAGCAGTACTTC.

This chain joins TRBV11-3 and TRBJ2-1; a weak D match, TRBD2 (6 bases). Germline values: CDR1 SGHNT, CDR2 YENEEA. The CDR3 has 16 residues. Trimming stripped 5 bases from V and 7 bases from J, with 21 bases between. The chain's CDR3 is CASSAFSGKKVNEQFF. The CDR3 DNA reads as TGTGCCAGCAGCGCCTTTAGCGGAAAGAAAGTGAATGAGCAGTTCTTC.

This rearrangement joins TRBV2 to TRBJ1-1; the D gene is possibly TRBD1 (5 bases). Germline values: CDR1 SNHLY, CDR2 FYNNEI. The germline V and J ends were trimmed by 10 bases and 1 base, with 16 bases remaining between them. The CDR3 spans 14 residues. DNA of the CDR3: TGTGCCATTCTTGGGGGGATTTGGAACACTGAAGCTTTCTTT. It is translated as CAILGGIWNTEAFF.

In this sample, this clone turned up once. The rearrangement joins TRBV6-5 to TRBJ1-1; D call uncertain. The CDR3 consists of 15 residues. Germline CDR1 MNHEY, CDR2 SVGAGI. The germline V and J ends were trimmed by 6 bases and 3 bases, with 17 bases remaining between them. CDR3: CASRPLFGPYTEAFF. CDR3 nucleotides: TGTGCCAGCAGACCCCTTTTTGGCCCTTACACTGAAGCTTTCTTT.

The chain joins TRBV5-1 to TRBJ2-7; D remains ambiguous. The CDR3 sequence is 11 residues long. The V and J ends lost 4 bases and 0 bases respectively, with 2 bases between them. Germline V gene lookup returns CDR1 SGHRS and CDR2 YFSETQ. This chain's CDR3 is CASSVSYEQYF. The CDR3, as DNA: TGCGCCAGCAGCGTCTCCTACGAGCAGTACTTC.

CDR3 loop: CASKRGPGFDEQYF. CDR3 coding DNA: TGTGCCAGCAAAAGGGGGCCAGGTTTCGACGAGCAGTACTTC. The chain links TRBV27 to TRBJ2-7; 7 bases match TRBD1. The junction had 11 bases not matched to a gene; V was cut back by 7 bases and J by 5 bases. From germline, CDR1 is MNHEY and CDR2 SMNVEV (reference sequence). The CDR3 has 14 amino acids.